At least ten counts were recorded for the clone carrying this T cell receptor beta chain. TCRdb re-called the reads with MiXCR, one entry per CDR3 protein. This sample yields about 210,000 distinct CDR3 sequences, of which roughly 6.5% are seen a single time; under 7.5% belongs to the top ten. J gave up 7 bases and V 2 bases, and 5 bases lay outside the gene matches. Germline V gene lookup returns CDR1 SGHTA and CDR2 FQGNSA. CDR3 length: 14 amino acids. The sample is drawn from a study of T cell repertoires in cytomegalovirus infection. The sequenced sample consisted of PBMCs. The gene calls are TRBV7-2 and TRBJ1-5; 7 bases are shared with TRBD1. This receptor was identified in a human donor in good health (CMV status not recorded). Some clones in this sample may be carry-over from other donors' samples. The CDR3 sequence: CASSLRQGEQPQHF. The CDR3 region has the DNA TGTGCCAGCAGCTTAAGGCAGGGGGAACAGCCCCAGCATTTT.